This TCR beta chain was captured by sequencing in a study of neurological immune-mediated disorders. This CDR3 spans 14 amino acids. V was pared by 4 bases and J by 1 base, with 5 bases of the junction left unmatched. The germline gives CDR1 SGHDT, CDR2 YYEEEE. Ten or more counts support this clonotype. Each CDR3 protein gets one entry after TCRdb re-called the 5' RACE reads with MiXCR. The sample shows roughly 60,000 distinct CDR3 sequences, under 5.5% of them seen only once. Sequencing used PBMCs. The chain recombines TRBV5-6 with TRBJ2-7; 7 bases align to TRBD2. The TCR comes from a woman aged 45-65 years with multiple sclerosis. This CDR3 is CASSMGGGSYEQYF. The CDR3, as DNA: TGTGCCAGCAGCATGGGGGGGGGTTCCTACGAGCAGTACTTC.